Shown below are 21 T cell receptor beta chains from a single sample sequenced in a study of T cells in Graves' hyperthyroidism and ophthalmopathy. Researchers took RNA transcripts and amplified the TCR beta CDR3 regions from them. A first-round RT-PCR of the TCR CDR3 used the HTBI primer set. One entry per CDR3 protein, called by TCRdb with MiXCR from the multiplex PCR reads. The data contain around 290,000 distinct CDR3 sequences, 13% of them seen just once; the ten biggest clones take up approximately 7.8%. Sequenced material: blood. The receptors derive from a woman aged 30 to 39 with Graves' hyperthyroidism that later progressed to Graves' ophthalmopathy.

This clonotype came up many times. This chain joins TRBV19 and TRBJ2-7; no firm D call. Trimming removed 0 bases from V and 5 bases from J, with 11 bases in between. The germline CDR1 and CDR2 sequences are LNHDA and SQIVND (reference sequence). CDR3 size: 14 residues. The CDR3 spells CASSIDSSRDEQYF. The CDR3, as DNA: TGTGCCAGTAGTATAGATTCCAGCCGGGACGAGCAGTACTTC. The full variable domain, its missing parts supplied by reference TRBV19 and TRBJ2-7, is DGGITQSPKYLFRKEGQNVTLSCEQNLNHDAMYWYRQDPGQGLRLIYYSQIVNDFQKGDIAEGYSVSREKKESFPLTVTSAQKNPTAFYLCASSIDSSRDEQYFGPGTRLTVT.

This chain joins TRBV30 and TRBJ2-2, with unresolved D. Looked up from germline, CDR1 is GTSNPN and CDR2 is SVGIG (reference sequence). This CDR3 region has 13 residues. V was clipped by 0 bases and J by 4 bases, with 6 bases between them. The CDR3 bases are TGTGCCTGGAGTGTCTTGACCACCGGGGAGCTGTTTTTT. As protein: CAWSVLTTGELFF.

This clonotype occurred many times. This chain uses TRBV3-1 with TRBJ1-5; D uncertain. Trimming pared 0 bases from V and 3 bases from J, leaving 9 bases between. This CDR3 has 15 amino acids. Germline CDR1 and CDR2: LGHDT and YNNKEL (reference sequence). The CDR3: CASSQDPTDNQPQHF. The CDR3 DNA reads TGTGCCAGCAGCCAAGACCCAACCGACAATCAGCCCCAGCATTTT.

The rearrangement uses TRBV28 and TRBJ2-4; 12 bases line up with TRBD2. The J segment lost 0 bases and the V segment lost 2 bases, leaving 8 bases of the junction unmatched. The CDR3 is made up of 19 amino acids. Germline CDR1 is MDHEN and CDR2 is SYDVKM. This chain's CDR3 is CASSLGGLAGALAKNIQYF. Here the CDR3 DNA reads TGTGCCAGCAGTTTAGGGGGACTAGCGGGCGCACTAGCCAAAAACATTCAGTACTTC.

This clonotype was seen at least ten times. The chain uses TRBV3-1 and TRBJ2-1; D may correspond to TRBD1 or TRBD2 (7 bases each). CDR1 and CDR2 (germline): LGHDT, YNNKEL (reference sequence). This CDR3 comprises 18 residues. V lost 2 bases to trimming and J lost 4 bases, with 21 bases between them. The chain's CDR3 is CASSQQGGAGLGYNEQFF. The CDR3 nucleotides are TGTGCCAGCAGCCAACAAGGGGGCGCCGGACTAGGGTACAATGAGCAGTTCTTC.

On this clonotype: A much larger clone lies one base from this, so it may be a read error. This chain links TRBV11-3 with TRBJ2-1; D is perhaps TRBD1 (6 bases). The CDR3 has 15 residues. Looked up from germline, CDR1 is SGHNT and CDR2 is YENEEA. Trimming took off 5 bases at V and 5 bases at J, with 16 bases between the two ends. The CDR3 DNA is TGTGCCAGCAGCGGCGAGCGGAAGGGGGACAATGAGCAGTTCTTC. Translation: CASSGERKGDNEQFF.

V and J are TRBV7-9 and TRBJ1-5; D is unresolved. CDR1 SEHNR and CDR2 FQNEAQ come from the germline V gene (reference sequence). The CDR3 spans 14 residues. Trimming stripped 4 bases from V and 3 bases from J, with 10 bases between. DNA of the CDR3: TGTGCCAGCAGCTCGGGGAACTACAATCAGCCCCAGCATTTT. It translates to CASSSGNYNQPQHF.

This clonotype was counted once. This could be a read error, since a much larger clone is one nucleotide away. The chain uses TRBV7-3 and TRBJ2-3; the D gene is possibly TRBD2 (7 bases). The ends were cut back, 5 bases at V and 4 bases at J, with 19 bases in the middle. This CDR3 contains 16 residues. Per germline, CDR1 SGHTA and CDR2 FQGTGA. CDR3 amino acids: CASSPSRGGGSDTQYF. The CDR3, as DNA: TGTGCCAGCAGCCCCTCTCGGGGCGGGGGCTCAGATACGCAGTATTTT.

The table lists this clonotype with many counts. The chain has TRBV28 and TRBJ2-6, with D perhaps being TRBD1 or TRBD2 (5 bases each). CDR1 and CDR2 from the germline V gene are MDHEN and SYDVKM. V was cut by 2 bases and J by 2 bases, with 7 bases left in between. There are 15 residues in the CDR3. The CDR3 reads CASSLRGAGANVLTF. As DNA, the CDR3 is TGTGCCAGCAGTTTAAGGGGAGCTGGGGCCAACGTCCTGACTTTC. The full variable domain, its missing parts supplied by reference TRBV28 and TRBJ2-6, is DVKVTQSSRYLVKRTGEKVFLECVQDMDHENMFWYRQDPGLGLRLIYFSYDVKMKEKGDIPEGYSVSREKKERFSLILESASTNQTSMYLCASSLRGAGANVLTFGAGSRLTVL.

The chain combines TRBV19 with TRBJ2-3, with TRBD1 matching 8 bases. Looked up from germline, CDR1 is LNHDA and CDR2 is SQIVND (reference sequence). J was trimmed by 1 base and V by 5 bases; bases with no gene match: 11. This CDR3 comprises 17 residues. This chain's CDR3 is CASSRNQGALGTDTQYF. Here the CDR3 DNA reads TGTGCCAGTAGTCGCAACCAGGGGGCGTTGGGCACAGATACGCAGTATTTT.

This chain joins TRBV27 and TRBJ1-5, with D possibly matching TRBD1 (6 bases). The CDR3 is 15 amino acids. The V end was cut by 2 bases, the J end by 5 bases, with 13 bases between. The germline CDR1 and CDR2 sequences are MNHEY and SMNVEV (reference sequence). CDR3 sequence (DNA): TGTGCCAGCAGTTTAGCAGGGGCTTGGGATCAGCCCCAGCATTTT. Amino acid sequence: CASSLAGAWDQPQHF.

The rearrangement joins TRBV28 to TRBJ1-2; D not resolved. Trimming cost V 7 bases and J 4 bases, with 16 bases left between them. Germline-derived CDR1 and CDR2 are MDHEN and SYDVKM. The length of the CDR3 is 14 residues. The CDR3 nucleotides read TGTGCCAGCACCCCCTCAGGCGGGTTCTATGGCTACACCTTC. This sequence encodes CASTPSGGFYGYTF.

Ten or more counts support this clonotype. V gene TRBV30 combines with J gene TRBJ2-2; D is uncertain. The CDR3 runs 14 residues. Trimming shortened V by 1 base and J by 9 bases, and 15 bases separated the two germline ends. Per the germline V gene, CDR1 is GTSNPN and CDR2 is SVGIG (reference sequence). The CDR3 sequence: CAWSGVSRRRELFF. For the CDR3, the DNA is TGTGCCTGGAGTGGAGTTTCTAGGAGACGGGAGCTGTTTTTT.

Ten or more counts support this clonotype. The chain joins TRBV28 to TRBJ2-5, with 9 bases lining up with TRBD1. The CDR3 totals 15 residues. J was trimmed by 4 bases and V by 5 bases; bases with no gene match: 8. Germline CDR1 is MDHEN and CDR2 is SYDVKM. The CDR3 DNA follows: TGTGCCAGCAGTCAGAGGACAGGGGCTCCAGAGACCCAGTACTTC. Translated, it gives CASSQRTGAPETQYF.

CDR3 bases: TGCAGTGCTAGAGACTCTGTCTACGAGCAGTACTTC. It yields the protein CSARDSVYEQYF. The rearrangement joins TRBV20-1 to TRBJ2-7; D is ambiguous. Trimming stripped 0 bases from V and 3 bases from J, with 6 bases between. The V gene's germline CDR1 is DFQATT and CDR2 SNEGSKA (reference sequence). The CDR3 runs to 12 residues.

This clonotype was recorded at least ten times. The rearrangement uses TRBV11-2 and TRBJ2-2, with D unclear. Germline-derived CDR1 and CDR2 are SGHAT and FQNNGV. V lost 1 base and J 6 bases, leaving 6 bases between the germline ends. CDR3 length: 13 residues. This CDR3 reads CASSLVGPGELFF. CDR3 DNA: TGTGCCAGCAGCTTAGTTGGGCCCGGGGAGCTGTTTTTT.

The chain couples TRBV10-3 to TRBJ2-7; D is unresolved. V lost 10 bases and J lost 0, with 10 bases in between. The CDR3 covers 12 residues. CDR1 is ENHRY and CDR2 is SYGVKD in the germline V gene. CDR3: CATAHSSYEQYF. CDR3 coding DNA: TGTGCCACCGCCCATTCCTCCTACGAGCAGTACTTC.

In this sample, this clonotype turned up many times. The chain employs TRBV4-1 and TRBJ2-5; TRBD2 might be the D (5 bases). V gave up 0 bases and J gave up 7 bases, with 12 bases separating them. The CDR3 consists of 14 residues. Germline values: CDR1 MGHRA, CDR2 YSYEKL. In DNA form, the CDR3 reads TGCGCCAGCAGCCAAGAGGGAGAGGGTTGGACCCAGTACTTC. Translation gives CASSQEGEGWTQYF.

The rearrangement joins TRBV20-1 to TRBJ1-1; no definite D call. The CDR3 sequence is 8 residues long. CDR1 and CDR2 from the germline V gene are DFQATT and SNEGSKA (reference sequence). The CDR3 region is CRTNGAFF. For the CDR3, the DNA is TGCAGGACAAACGGCGCTTTCTTT.

This clonotype was found many times. The rearrangement links TRBV3-1 to TRBJ1-6, with D perhaps TRBD1 (5 bases). The length of the CDR3 is 15 residues. Germline V gives CDR1 LGHDT, CDR2 YNNKEL (reference sequence). Trimming took off 4 bases at V and 9 bases at J, with 16 bases between the two ends. CDR3 sequence reads: CASSPRSGWRSPLHF. The CDR3 DNA reads TGTGCCAGCAGCCCTCGTTCAGGGTGGCGTTCACCCCTCCACTTT. Full variable domain (rest looked up from reference TRBV3-1 and TRBJ1-6): DTAVSQTPKYLVTQMGNDKSIKCEQNLGHDTMYWYKQDSKKFLKIMFSYNNKELIINETVPNRFSPKSPDKAHLNLHINSLELGDSAVYFCASSPRSGWRSPLHFGNGTRLTVT.

This clonotype came up a few times. The chain is built from TRBV19 and TRBJ1-4; no clear D gene. Trimming took off 5 bases at V and 0 bases at J, with 13 bases between the two ends. The CDR3 is made up of 16 amino acids. Germline V lookup: CDR1 LNHDA, CDR2 SQIVND (reference sequence). This CDR3 is CASSVPTAATNEKLFF. The CDR3 DNA reads TGTGCCAGTAGTGTCCCTACAGCGGCAACTAATGAAAAACTGTTTTTT.